Listed below are T cell receptor beta chains from one sample, sequenced in a study of T cell changes during pregnancy in multiple sclerosis. Sequenced by immunoSEQ multiplex PCR; TCRdb stores in-frame clones only, minus some. Among some 60,000 clones listed, about 88% were seen once. This specimen was CD4+ T cells from peripheral blood mononuclear cells, taken in the third trimester of pregnancy. These receptors were taken from a female donor with multiple sclerosis, enrolled in a pregnancy study. Both conserved end residues are part of each CDR3. D genes are given only for firm matches. Clone size is not always given. Where it is, it says once, few, many or a class for expanded clones.

TRBJ1-4	-	TRBV30	-	TGTGCCCGGACGGTCGGGGGTGAAAAACTGTTTTTT	CARTVGGEKLFF
TRBJ2-7	-	TRBV6-5	TRBD1	TGTGCCAGCAGTTCGTCCGGGACAGGGACCTACGAGCAGTACTTC	CASSSSGTGTYEQYF
TRBJ2-1	-	TRBV5-8	-	TGTGCCAGCAGGCAGACCGCCCGGGGGTACAATGAGCAGTTCTTC	CASRQTARGYNEQFF
TRBJ2-2	-	TRBV7-9	TRBD1	TGTGCCAGCAGCCGTTTGACAGGGAAGACCGGGGAGCTGTTTTTT	CASSRLTGKTGELFF
TRBJ1-2	-	TRBV25-1	TRBD1	TGTGCCAGCGGGGCAGGGGGCCGGTATGGCTACACCTTC	CASGAGGRYGYTF
TRBJ2-1	-	TRBV7-9	TRBD2	TGTGCCAGCAGCTTAGCTAGCGGGAGCCACAATGAGCAGTTCTTC	CASSLASGSHNEQFF
TRBJ2-3	-	TRBV21-1	-	TGTGCCAGCACCTTACATTACAGGGGAGGCACAGATACGCAGTATTTT	CASTLHYRGGTDTQYF
TRBJ2-7	-	TRBV11-2	TRBD2	TGTGCCAGCAGCCAAGGACTAGCGGGTCAGCCCTACGAGCAGTACTTC	CASSQGLAGQPYEQYF
TRBJ2-2	-	TRBV19	-	TGTGCCTCAGTCCCGCGACCTGGGCGGGTCGGCACCGGGGAGCTGTTTTTT	CASVPRPGRVGTGELFF
TRBJ2-7	-	TRBV21-1	-	TGTGCCAGCAGCGGACGGGATCGTGGGACAGCAAGCTCCTACGAGCAGTACTTC	CASSGRDRGTASSYEQYF
TRBJ1-1	-	TRBV11-1	-	TGTGCCAGCACCCGACGGGGGGCCATGAACACTGAAGCTTTCTTT	CASTRRGAMNTEAFF
TRBJ1-1	-	TRBV19	TRBD1	TGTGCCAGTAGTAACTACGGGACAGAACTGAACACTGAAGCTTTCTTT	CASSNYGTELNTEAFF
TRBJ2-2	-	TRBV15	-	TGTGCCACCAGCAGAGGACTGGAGGCCGGGGAGCTGTTTTTT	CATSRGLEAGELFF
TRBJ2-2	-	TRBV7-9	-	TGTGCCAGCAGCCTGTTGGCAGGCTCCGGGGAGCTGTTTTTT	CASSLLAGSGELFF
TRBJ2-4	-	TRBV7-2	-	TGTGCCAGCAGCTTGGTCGGGACACCGAACTTC	CASSLVGTPNF
TRBJ1-2	-	TRBV20-1	-	TGCAGTGCACCGGACAGCTATGGCTACACCTTC	CSAPDSYGYTF
TRBJ1-1	-	TRBV5-4	-	TGTGCCAGCAGTCCCAGGTCGGGAAACACTGAAGCTTTCTTT	CASSPRSGNTEAFF
TRBJ2-2	-	TRBV7-3	-	TGTGCCAGCAGCTTCGAGGGGGTGGACACCGGGGAGCTGTTTTTT	CASSFEGVDTGELFF
TRBJ2-1	-	TRBV5-6	-	TGTGCCAGCAGCTTGGAGCCCAACTCCTACAATGAGCAGTTCTTC	CASSLEPNSYNEQFF
TRBJ2-7	-	TRBV27	TRBD1	TGTGCCAGCATCAAATGGGGGACAGGGCACTACGAGCAGTACTTC	CASIKWGTGHYEQYF
TRBJ2-7	-	TRBV5-3	-	TGTGCCAGAAGCCGGGTGGCGGGACTCTACGAGCAGTACTTC	CARSRVAGLYEQYF
TRBJ1-4	-	TRBV30	-	TGTGCTGGGGGCCGGGCAACTAATGAAAAACTGTTTTTT	CAGGRATNEKLFF
TRBJ2-3	-	TRBV18	TRBD2	TGTGCCAGCTATCCACTAGCGGGGTTCGCAGATACGCAGTATTTT	CASYPLAGFADTQYF
TRBJ1-4	-	TRBV2	TRBD1	TGTGCCAGCAACAGGGGGGGGCCTAATGAAAAACTGTTTTTT	CASNRGGPNEKLFF
TRBJ2-5	-	TRBV19	TRBD2	TGTGCCAGTAGAAAGCGGGGGGGCGTGGAGACCCAGTACTTC	CASRKRGGVETQYF
TRBJ1-2	-	TRBV10-3	-	TGTGCCATCAGTGAGCCCCCCGGGGGTGGAAATCTCCTCTATGGCTACACCTTC	CAISEPPGGGNLLYGYTF
TRBJ2-7	-	TRBV5-6	-	TGTGCCAGCAGCTTTTCTTCCGAGCAGTACTTC	CASSFSSEQYF
TRBJ1-5	-	TRBV7-9	TRBD1	TGTGCCAGCAGCCCGACGGGTGACAGGGAAAATCAGCCCCAGCATTTT	CASSPTGDRENQPQHF
TRBJ2-7	-	TRBV5-1	TRBD1	TGCGCCAGCAGCTGGCCATCCGGGACAGTTTCCTACGAGCAGTACTTC	CASSWPSGTVSYEQYF
TRBJ2-3	few	TRBV7-3	TRBD2	TGTGCCAGCAGCTTAAACCCAGGCGGGGGGAACACAGATACGCAGTATTTT	CASSLNPGGGNTDTQYF
TRBJ2-7	-	TRBV6-5	TRBD2	TGTGCCAGCATACCCCGACTAGCTTCAGTCGAGCAGTACTTC	CASIPRLASVEQYF
TRBJ1-5	-	TRBV6-5	-	TGTGCCAGCACCTCGTTACAGGGCGATCAGCCCCAGCATTTT	CASTSLQGDQPQHF
TRBJ1-1	-	TRBV12-5	-	TGTGCTAGTGGTTTGGAGGGGGGGACTGAAGCTTTCTTT	CASGLEGGTEAFF
TRBJ2-2	few	TRBV7-6	-	TGTGCCAGCAGGTCCACGGGGAACACCGGGGAGCTGTTTTTT	CASRSTGNTGELFF
TRBJ1-2	-	TRBV11-2	-	TGTGCCAGCAGCTCTGGAGAGTTGGAGGTACCCTATGGCTACACCTTC	CASSSGELEVPYGYTF
TRBJ2-6	-	TRBV27	TRBD1	TGTGCCAGCAGTTTAAGGGGGCTTAACGTCCTGACTTTC	CASSLRGLNVLTF
TRBJ2-3	few	TRBV30	TRBD2	TGTGCCAGTAGCGGGAGTGGGACAGATACGCAGTATTTT	CASSGSGTDTQYF
TRBJ1-1	-	TRBV28	TRBD1	TGTGCCAGCAGTCTCCAATTACAGGGGAGAACTGAAGCTTTCTTT	CASSLQLQGRTEAFF
TRBJ2-3	-	TRBV5-1	-	TGCGCCAGCGTCCAACAGGGTTTCGGTGCAGATACGCAGTATTTT	CASVQQGFGADTQYF
TRBJ1-2	-	TRBV19	TRBD1	TGTGCCAGTCAGGGGGCGAACTATGGCTACACCTTC	CASQGANYGYTF
TRBJ2-1	-	TRBV10-3	-	TGTGCCATCAGTGGGGGGCAGGGAATAGACAATGAGCAGTTCTTC	CAISGGQGIDNEQFF
TRBJ1-2	-	TRBV7-2	-	TGTGCCAGCAGCCCGTGGCTCGTATATGGCTACACCTTC	CASSPWLVYGYTF
TRBJ2-3	-	TRBV10-3	-	TGTGCCATCAGTGTGGTAACCGCCGGTGATACGCAGTATTTT	CAISVVTAGDTQYF
TRBJ1-4	-	TRBV19	TRBD1	TGTGCCAGTAGTCTTTCTTGGGGACAGGGTGAAAAACTGTTTTTT	CASSLSWGQGEKLFF
TRBJ2-3	-	TRBV6-1	-	TGTGCCAGTGGGAGGACACGACAGGGAGATACGCAGTATTTT	CASGRTRQGDTQYF
TRBJ1-2	-	TRBV5-1	-	TGCGCCAGCAGCTCCCTTGGGTCTGGGGCAGGGGCTTACTTCCTCTATGGCTACACCTTC	CASSSLGSGAGAYFLYGYTF
TRBJ2-7	-	TRBV30	-	TGTGCCTGGAGTGTTGCCCCGGGAGTGCACGAGCAGTACTTC	CAWSVAPGVHEQYF
TRBJ1-5	-	TRBV6-1	-	TGTGCCAGCAGTGAACGGGGGAGAGACAATCAGCCCCAGCATTTT	CASSERGRDNQPQHF
TRBJ2-7	-	TRBV14	TRBD2	TGTGCCAGCAGCCAAGTAGGGACTAGCTACGAGCAGTACTTC	CASSQVGTSYEQYF
TRBJ2-3	-	TRBV19	-	TGTGCCAGTAGTAGCGCGGTTAGCATTCATACGCAGTATTTT	CASSSAVSIHTQYF
TRBJ1-6	-	TRBV19	TRBD1	TGTGCCAGTAGTGACAGGGATTATAATTCACCCCTCCACTTT	CASSDRDYNSPLHF
TRBJ2-7	-	TRBV6-1	-	TGTGCCAGCAGTGAAGCGGTTAGCAGGACACCCGAGCAGTACTTC	CASSEAVSRTPEQYF
TRBJ1-5	-	TRBV18	-	TGTGCCAGCTCACCGCCTCCAGGGGTGGATCAGCCCCAGCATTTT	CASSPPPGVDQPQHF
TRBJ2-7	-	TRBV28	TRBD1	TGTGCCAGCAGAGACAGGGGGCTTACCTACGAGCAGTACTTC	CASRDRGLTYEQYF
TRBJ2-1	-	TRBV6-1	-	TGTGCCAGCAGTGAATCGGGCAATGAGCAGTTCTTC	CASSESGNEQFF
TRBJ1-1	-	TRBV6-1	-	TGTGCCAGCAGTAGTGAATATGGGGGGTCTGAAGCTTTCTTT	CASSSEYGGSEAFF
TRBJ1-2	-	TRBV4-2	-	TGTGCCAGCAGTTTTTTCAGGGGATTGGGCTATGGCTACACCTTC	CASSFFRGLGYGYTF